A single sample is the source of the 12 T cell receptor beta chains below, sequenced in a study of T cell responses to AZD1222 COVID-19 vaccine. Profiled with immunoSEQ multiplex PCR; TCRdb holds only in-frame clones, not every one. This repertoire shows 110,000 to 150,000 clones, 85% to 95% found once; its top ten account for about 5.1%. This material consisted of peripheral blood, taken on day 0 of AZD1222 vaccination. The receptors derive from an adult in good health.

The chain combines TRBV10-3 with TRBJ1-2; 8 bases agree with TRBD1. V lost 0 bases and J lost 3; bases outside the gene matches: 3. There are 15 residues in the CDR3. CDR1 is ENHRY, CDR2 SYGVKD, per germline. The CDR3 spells CAISESQGAYYGYTF. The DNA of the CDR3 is TGTGCCATCAGTGAGTCCCAGGGGGCGTACTATGGCTACACCTTC.

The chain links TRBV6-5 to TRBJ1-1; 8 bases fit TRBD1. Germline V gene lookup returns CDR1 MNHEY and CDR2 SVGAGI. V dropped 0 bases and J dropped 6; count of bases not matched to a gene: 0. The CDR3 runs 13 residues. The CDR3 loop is CASSYSTGAEAFF. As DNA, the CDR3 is TGTGCCAGCAGTTACTCGACAGGGGCTGAAGCTTTCTTT.

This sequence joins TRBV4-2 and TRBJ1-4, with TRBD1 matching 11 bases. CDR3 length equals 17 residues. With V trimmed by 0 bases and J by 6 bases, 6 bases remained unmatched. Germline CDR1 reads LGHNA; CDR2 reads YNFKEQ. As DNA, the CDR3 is TGTGCCAGCAGCCAAGAGAGGACAGGGGGCGAGGATGAAAAACTGTTTTTT. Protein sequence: CASSQERTGGEDEKLFF.

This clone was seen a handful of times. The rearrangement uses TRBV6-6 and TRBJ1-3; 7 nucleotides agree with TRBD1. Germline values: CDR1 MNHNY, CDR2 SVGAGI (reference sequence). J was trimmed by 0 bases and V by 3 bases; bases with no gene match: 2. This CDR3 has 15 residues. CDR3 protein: CASSYGTASGNTIYF. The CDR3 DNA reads TGTGCCAGCAGTTATGGGACAGCCTCTGGAAACACCATATATTTT.

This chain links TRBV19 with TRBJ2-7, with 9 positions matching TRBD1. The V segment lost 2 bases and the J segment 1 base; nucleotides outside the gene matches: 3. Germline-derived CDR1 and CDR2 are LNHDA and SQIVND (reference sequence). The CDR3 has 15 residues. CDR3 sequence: CASSIRTGVSYEQYF. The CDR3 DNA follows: TGTGCCAGTAGTATAAGGACAGGGGTTTCCTACGAGCAGTACTTC.

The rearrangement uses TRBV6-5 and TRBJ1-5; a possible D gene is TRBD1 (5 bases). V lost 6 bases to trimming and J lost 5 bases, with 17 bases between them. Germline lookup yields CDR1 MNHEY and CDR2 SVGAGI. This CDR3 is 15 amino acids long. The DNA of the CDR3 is TGTGCCAGCAGCCGGGGGGGACTCGGGGATCAGCCCCAGCATTTT. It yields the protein CASSRGGLGDQPQHF.

The CDR3 nucleotides read TGTGCCACCAGCAGAGATGGGGCAGTTAACTATGGCTACACCTTC. It codes for CATSRDGAVNYGYTF. The chain combines TRBV15 with TRBJ1-2, with a possible D match to TRBD1 (5 bases). V was shortened by 0 bases and J by 1 base, with 9 bases between the two germline ends. The CDR3 extends over 15 amino acids. CDR1 and CDR2 from the germline V gene are LNHNV and YYDKDF (reference sequence). Full variable domain (rest looked up from reference TRBV15 and TRBJ1-2): DAMVIQNPRYQVTQFGKPVTLSCSQTLNHNVMYWYQQKSSQAPKLLFHYYDKDFNNEADTPDNFQSRRPNTSFCFLDIRSPGLGDTAMYLCATSRDGAVNYGYTFGSGTRLTVV.

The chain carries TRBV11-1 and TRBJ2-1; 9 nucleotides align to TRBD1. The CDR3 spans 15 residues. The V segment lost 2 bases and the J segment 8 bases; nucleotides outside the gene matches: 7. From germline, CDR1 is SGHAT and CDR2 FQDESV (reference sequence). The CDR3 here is CASSLLTGGEDEQFF. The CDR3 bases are TGTGCCAGCAGCTTATTGACAGGGGGAGAAGATGAGCAGTTCTTC.

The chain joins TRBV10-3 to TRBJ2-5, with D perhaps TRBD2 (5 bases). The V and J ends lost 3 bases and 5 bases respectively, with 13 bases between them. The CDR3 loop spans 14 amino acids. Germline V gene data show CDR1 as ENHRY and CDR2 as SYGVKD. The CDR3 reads CAISERTGLETQYF. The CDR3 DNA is TGTGCCATCAGTGAAAGGACGGGGTTGGAGACCCAGTACTTC.

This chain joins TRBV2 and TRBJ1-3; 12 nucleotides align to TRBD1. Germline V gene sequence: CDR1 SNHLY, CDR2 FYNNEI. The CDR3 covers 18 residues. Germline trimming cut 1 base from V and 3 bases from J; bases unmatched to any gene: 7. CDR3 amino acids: CASSEVGGQGARGNTIYF. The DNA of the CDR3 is TGTGCCAGCAGTGAAGTGGGGGGACAGGGGGCGCGTGGAAACACCATATATTTT.

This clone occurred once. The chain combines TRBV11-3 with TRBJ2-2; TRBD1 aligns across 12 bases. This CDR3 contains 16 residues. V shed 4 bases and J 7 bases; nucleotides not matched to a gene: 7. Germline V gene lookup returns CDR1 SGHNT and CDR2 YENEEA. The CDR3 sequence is CASSSRDRGRGGELFF. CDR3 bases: TGTGCCAGCAGCTCCCGGGACAGGGGGCGCGGCGGGGAGCTGTTTTTT. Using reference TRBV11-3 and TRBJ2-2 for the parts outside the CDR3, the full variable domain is EAGVVQSPRYKIIEKKQPVAFWCNPISGHNTLYWYLQNLGQGPELLIRYENEEAVDDSQLPKDRFSAERLKGVDSTLKIQPAELGDSAVYLCASSSRDRGRGGELFFGEGSRLTVL.

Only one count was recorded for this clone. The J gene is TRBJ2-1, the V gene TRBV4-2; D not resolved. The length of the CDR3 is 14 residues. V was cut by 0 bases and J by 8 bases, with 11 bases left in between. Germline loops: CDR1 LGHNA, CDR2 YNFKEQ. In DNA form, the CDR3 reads TGTGCCAGCAGCCAAGACGATAGTGAGGATGAGCAGTTCTTC. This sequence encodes CASSQDDSEDEQFF.